This is a list of T cell receptor beta chains from one sample in a study of blood T cell repertoires in COVID-19. TCRdb keeps only in-frame clones here, not all; method: immunoSEQ multiplex PCR. Here the sample spans 160,000 or so clones, more than 80% being singletons. The sequencing sample was made of peripheral blood. Receptor source: a man between 60 and 75 years old with acute or convalescent COVID-19. Each CDR3 is given with its conserved first and last residue. A D gene is named only where the DNA matches it firmly. Clone size appears in some rows only: once, few, many, or a class for an expanded clone.

D	length	V	size	J	CDR3	DNA
.	15	TRBV6-5	once	TRBJ2-7	CASSYSGKGLYEQYF	TGTGCCAGCAGTTACTCAGGGAAGGGACTCTACGAGCAGTACTTC
TRBD2	16	TRBV18	.	TRBJ2-3	CASSRPAGGGTDTQYF	TGTGCCAGCTCACGCCCTGCCGGGGGGGGAACAGATACGCAGTATTTT
.	14	TRBV18	.	TRBJ1-3	CASSPVAQIDTIYF	TGTGCCAGCTCACCAGTCGCCCAAATAGACACCATATATTTT
TRBD1	11	TRBV20-1	.	TRBJ1-4	CSATTGGGLFF	TGCAGTGCTACTACAGGGGGCGGACTGTTTTTT
.	14	TRBV5-5	few	TRBJ1-2	CASSPNRDNYGYTF	TGTGCCAGCAGCCCGAACAGGGACAACTATGGCTACACCTTC
.	15	TRBV7-7	.	TRBJ2-7	CASSFNSTSSYEQYF	TGTGCTAGCAGCTTTAATAGCACGAGCTCCTACGAGCAGTACTTC
TRBD1	15	TRBV19	.	TRBJ1-5	CASRPGQGAGQPQHF	TGTGCCAGTAGACCGGGACAGGGGGCTGGTCAGCCCCAGCATTTT
.	15	TRBV11-2	once	TRBJ1-2	CASSLEGGGPYGYTF	TGTGCCAGCAGCTTAGAGGGAGGGGGGCCCTATGGCTACACCTTC
.	13	TRBV10-3	.	TRBJ2-7	CAISGGQPYEQYF	TGTGCCATCAGTGGTGGACAGCCCTACGAGCAGTACTTC
TRBD2	16	TRBV14	.	TRBJ2-1	CASSQFSGASYNEQFF	TGTGCCAGCAGCCAATTTAGCGGGGCCTCCTACAATGAGCAGTTCTTC
TRBD1	15	TRBV27	.	TRBJ2-2	CASKRETGATGELFF	TGTGCCAGCAAACGCGAGACAGGGGCTACCGGGGAGCTGTTTTTT
.	15	TRBV18	.	TRBJ2-7	CASSLEDGNSYEQYF	TGTGCCAGCTCACTGGAGGACGGGAATTCCTACGAGCAGTACTTC
TRBD1	15	TRBV5-1	.	TRBJ2-1	CASSVSGTGTNEQFF	TGCGCCAGCAGCGTTTCCGGGACAGGGACCAATGAGCAGTTCTTC
TRBD1	14	TRBV2	.	TRBJ1-4	CASTDRGSNEKLFF	TGTGCCAGCACCGACAGGGGTTCTAATGAAAAACTGTTTTTT
TRBD1	12	TRBV6-5	.	TRBJ1-1	CASRDRGLEAFF	TGTGCCAGCAGAGACAGGGGACTTGAAGCTTTCTTT
TRBD1	15	TRBV19	.	TRBJ1-3	CASLEQGKPGNTIYF	TGTGCCAGCCTTGAACAGGGGAAGCCTGGAAACACCATATATTTT
.	16	TRBV6-5	.	TRBJ2-6	CASSFRGISGANVLTF	TGTGCCAGCAGTTTCAGGGGTATTTCTGGGGCCAACGTCCTGACTTTC
.	13	TRBV7-2	.	TRBJ1-3	CASSSIRGSTIYF	TGTGCCAGCAGCTCAATAAGGGGTAGCACCATATATTTT
.	14	TRBV5-1	.	TRBJ1-2	CASSLEPGYYGYTF	TGCGCCAGCAGCTTGGAACCGGGATACTATGGCTACACCTTC
TRBD1	15	TRBV18	.	TRBJ1-1	CASSPRTGMNTEAFF	TGTGCCAGCTCACCGCGGACAGGTATGAACACTGAAGCTTTCTTT
TRBD1	14	TRBV6-6	.	TRBJ1-2	CASSSRTGNYGYTF	TGTGCCAGCAGTTCCCGGACAGGGAACTATGGCTACACCTTC
TRBD1	16	TRBV7-9	.	TRBJ1-2	CASSSWTGQGNYGYTF	TGTGCCAGCAGCTCGTGGACGGGACAGGGGAACTATGGCTACACCTTC
.	16	TRBV7-3	.	TRBJ2-3	CASSLTGGGRTDTQYF	TGTGCCAGCAGCTTAACGGGGGGTGGCAGGACAGATACGCAGTATTTT
.	16	TRBV7-8	.	TRBJ1-6	CASSSYNRAFNSPLHF	TGTGCCAGCAGCTCTTACAACAGGGCCTTTAATTCACCCCTCCACTTT
.	15	TRBV2	.	TRBJ2-2	CASYKTGSNTGELFF	TGTGCCAGCTACAAGACAGGATCGAACACCGGGGAGCTGTTTTTT
TRBD1	18	TRBV5-5	.	TRBJ2-3	CASSQLPQGASSTDTQYF	TGTGCCAGCAGCCAACTCCCACAGGGGGCGAGTAGCACAGATACGCAGTATTTT
TRBD1	13	TRBV19	once	TRBJ1-4	CASSRDSYEKLFF	TGTGCCAGTAGTAGGGACAGCTATGAAAAACTGTTTTTT
.	14	TRBV7-9	.	TRBJ2-7	CASSLMTGSYEQYF	TGTGCCAGCAGCTTAATGACGGGGAGCTACGAGCAGTACTTC
.	13	TRBV27	.	TRBJ1-1	CASSEYSNTEAFF	TGTGCCAGCAGTGAGTATTCGAACACTGAAGCTTTCTTT
TRBD1	13	TRBV30	.	TRBJ1-4	CAWSVQGAEKLFF	TGTGCCTGGAGTGTGCAGGGGGCGGAAAAACTGTTTTTT
TRBD1	15	TRBV10-3	.	TRBJ1-1	CAIRAYTGGNTEAFF	TGTGCCATCAGGGCCTACACAGGGGGCAACACTGAAGCTTTCTTT
.	14	TRBV21-1	once	TRBJ1-2	CASSKDARDVGYTF	TGTGCCAGCAGCAAAGACGCCAGGGATGTTGGCTACACCTTC
.	14	TRBV7-8	.	TRBJ2-7	CASSLVTLSYEQYF	TGTGCCAGCAGCTTAGTAACTTTGTCCTACGAGCAGTACTTC
TRBD1	16	TRBV7-9	.	TRBJ2-3	CASSSADRGLLGTQYF	TGTGCCAGCAGCTCGGCGGACAGGGGGTTGTTGGGTACGCAGTATTTT
.	14	TRBV7-2	.	TRBJ1-2	CASSTNTWNGGYTF	TGTGCCAGCAGCACTAATACATGGAACGGGGGCTACACCTTC
.	14	TRBV7-9	.	TRBJ1-5	CASSSTTGFEPQHF	TGTGCCAGCAGCTCAACTACAGGGTTCGAACCCCAGCATTTT
TRBD1	15	TRBV14	.	TRBJ1-1	CASSAAGTDNTEAFF	TGTGCCAGCAGCGCGGCCGGGACAGATAACACTGAAGCTTTCTTT
.	14	TRBV5-1	.	TRBJ1-1	CASSLADPGTEAFF	TGCGCCAGCAGCTTGGCGGACCCGGGGACTGAAGCTTTCTTT
.	13	TRBV5-1	.	TRBJ1-1	CASRPQGSGEAFF	TGCGCCAGCAGACCTCAGGGCTCCGGGGAAGCTTTCTTT
.	17	TRBV19	.	TRBJ2-7	CASSIPHSGYGTYEQYF	TGTGCCAGTAGTATCCCACACTCCGGGTACGGGACCTACGAGCAGTACTTC
TRBD2	16	TRBV4-1	.	TRBJ2-1	CASSYRAGGTYNEQFF	TGCGCCAGCAGTTATAGAGCGGGGGGCACCTACAATGAGCAGTTCTTC
.	14	TRBV5-4	once	TRBJ2-7	CASSGGGGFYEQYF	TGTGCCAGCAGCGGTGGGGGCGGGTTCTACGAGCAGTACTTC
.	16	TRBV5-5	.	TRBJ1-4	CASSSGPQGLSEKLFF	TGTGCCAGCAGCTCGGGTCCCCAGGGGTTGAGTGAAAAACTGTTTTTT
.	14	TRBV5-4	.	TRBJ1-1	CASSSSGVQGEAFF	TGTGCCAGCAGCTCGTCGGGAGTCCAAGGTGAAGCTTTCTTT
TRBD2	18	TRBV10-3	.	TRBJ2-3	CAISETSGTSGGTDTQYF	TGTGCCATCAGTGAGACTTCCGGGACTAGCGGGGGCACAGATACGCAGTATTTT
TRBD2	15	TRBV4-1	.	TRBJ2-7	CASSPFNSGDYEQYF	TGCGCCAGCAGCCCCTTTAATAGCGGGGATTACGAGCAGTACTTC
.	12	TRBV5-6	.	TRBJ1-2	CASTPGLGGYTF	TGTGCCAGCACCCCAGGGTTGGGGGGCTACACCTTC
.	15	TRBV5-1	.	TRBJ2-7	CASRPGTTIVGEQYF	TGCGCCAGCAGACCCGGGACAACCATTGTTGGCGAGCAGTACTTC
.	15	TRBV7-2	.	TRBJ2-1	CASSLHRSSYNEQFF	TGTGCCAGCAGCTTGCACAGGAGCTCCTACAATGAGCAGTTCTTC
.	16	TRBV15	.	TRBJ1-6	CATSRSPPQGLSPLHF	TGTGCCACCAGCAGGAGCCCGCCGCAGGGGCTTTCACCCCTCCACTTT
TRBD1	14	TRBV6-5	.	TRBJ1-1	CASLVQGGDTEAFF	TGTGCCAGCCTCGTACAGGGGGGTGATACTGAGGCTTTCTTT
TRBD2	16	TRBV13	.	TRBJ2-3	CASSAGAGLSTDTQYF	TGTGCCAGCAGCGCGGGAGCGGGGCTAAGCACAGATACGCAGTATTTT